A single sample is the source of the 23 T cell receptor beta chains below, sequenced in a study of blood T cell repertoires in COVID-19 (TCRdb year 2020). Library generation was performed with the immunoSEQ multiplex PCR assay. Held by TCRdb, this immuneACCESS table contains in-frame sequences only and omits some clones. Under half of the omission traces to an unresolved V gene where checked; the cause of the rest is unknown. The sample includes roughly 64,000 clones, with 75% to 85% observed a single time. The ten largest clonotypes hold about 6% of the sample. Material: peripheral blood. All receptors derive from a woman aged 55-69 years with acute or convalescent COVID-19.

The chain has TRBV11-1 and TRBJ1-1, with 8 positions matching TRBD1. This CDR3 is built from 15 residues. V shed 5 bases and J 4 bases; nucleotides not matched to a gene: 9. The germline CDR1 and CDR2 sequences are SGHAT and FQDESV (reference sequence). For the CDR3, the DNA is TGTGCCAGCAGCCCCGAAACAGGGGGAAGCACTGAAGCTTTCTTT. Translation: CASSPETGGSTEAFF.

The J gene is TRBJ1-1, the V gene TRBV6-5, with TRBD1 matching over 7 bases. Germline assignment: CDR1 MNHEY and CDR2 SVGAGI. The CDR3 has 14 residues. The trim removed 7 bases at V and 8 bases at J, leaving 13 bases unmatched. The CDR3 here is CASITFTGEGEAFF. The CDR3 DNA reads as TGTGCCAGCATTACTTTCACAGGGGAAGGGGAAGCTTTCTTT.

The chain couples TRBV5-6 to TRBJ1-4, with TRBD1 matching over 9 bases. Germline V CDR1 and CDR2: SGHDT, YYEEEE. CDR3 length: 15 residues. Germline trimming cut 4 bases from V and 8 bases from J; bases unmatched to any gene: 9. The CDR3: CASSRSTGGKEKLFF. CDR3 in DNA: TGTGCCAGCAGCCGCTCGACAGGGGGAAAGGAAAAACTGTTTTTT.

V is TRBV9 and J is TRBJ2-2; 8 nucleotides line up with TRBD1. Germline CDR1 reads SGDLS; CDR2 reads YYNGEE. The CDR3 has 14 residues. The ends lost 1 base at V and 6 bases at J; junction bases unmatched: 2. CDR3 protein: CASSVNRGAGELFF. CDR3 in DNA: TGTGCCAGCAGCGTAAACAGGGGGGCCGGGGAGCTGTTTTTT.

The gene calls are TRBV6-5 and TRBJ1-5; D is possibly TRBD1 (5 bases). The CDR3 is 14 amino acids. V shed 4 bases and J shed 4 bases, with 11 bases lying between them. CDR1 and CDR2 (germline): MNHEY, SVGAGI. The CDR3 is CASSSGSGNQPQHF. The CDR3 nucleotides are TGTGCCAGCAGTTCAGGGTCTGGGAATCAGCCCCAGCATTTT.

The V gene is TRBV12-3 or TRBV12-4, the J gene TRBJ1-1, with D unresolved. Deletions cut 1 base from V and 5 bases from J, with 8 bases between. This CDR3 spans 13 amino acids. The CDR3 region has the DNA TGTGCCAGCAGTTTAGTGCGGGTGACTGAAGCTTTCTTT. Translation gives CASSLVRVTEAFF.

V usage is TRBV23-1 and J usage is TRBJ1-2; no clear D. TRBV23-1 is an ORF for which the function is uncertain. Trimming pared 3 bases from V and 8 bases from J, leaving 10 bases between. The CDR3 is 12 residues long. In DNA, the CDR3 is TGCGCCAGCAGTCAGGGCCCATACGGCTACACCTTC. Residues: CASSQGPYGYTF.

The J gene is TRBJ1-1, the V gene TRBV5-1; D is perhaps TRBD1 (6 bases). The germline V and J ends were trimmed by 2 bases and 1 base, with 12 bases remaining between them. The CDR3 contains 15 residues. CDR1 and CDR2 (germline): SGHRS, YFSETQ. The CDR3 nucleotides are TGCGCCAGCAGCTTACCCAGGGGCTCGAACACTGAAGCTTTCTTT. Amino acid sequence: CASSLPRGSNTEAFF.

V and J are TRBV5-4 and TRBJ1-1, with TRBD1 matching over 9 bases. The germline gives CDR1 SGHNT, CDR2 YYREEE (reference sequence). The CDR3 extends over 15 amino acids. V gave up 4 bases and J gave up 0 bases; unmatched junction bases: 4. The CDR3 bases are TGTGCCAGCAGCCCGGGACAGGGCTTGAACACTGAAGCTTTCTTT. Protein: CASSPGQGLNTEAFF. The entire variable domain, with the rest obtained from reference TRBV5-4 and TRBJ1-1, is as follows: ETGVTQSPTHLIKTRGQQVTLRCSSQSGHNTVSWYQQALGQGPQFIFQYYREEENGRGNFPPRFSGLQFPNYSSELNVNALELDDSALYLCASSPGQGLNTEAFFGQGTRLTVV.

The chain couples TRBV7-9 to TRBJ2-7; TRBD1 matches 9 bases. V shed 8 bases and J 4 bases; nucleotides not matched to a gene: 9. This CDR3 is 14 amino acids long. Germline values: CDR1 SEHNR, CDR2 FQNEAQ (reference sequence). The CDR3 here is CASVSPDRGYEQYF. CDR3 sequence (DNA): TGTGCCAGCGTTAGTCCTGACAGGGGGTACGAGCAGTACTTC.

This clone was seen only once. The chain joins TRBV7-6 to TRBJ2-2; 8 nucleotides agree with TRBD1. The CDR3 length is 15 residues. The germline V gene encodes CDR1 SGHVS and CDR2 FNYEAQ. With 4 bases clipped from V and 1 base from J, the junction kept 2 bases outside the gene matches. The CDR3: CASSSGQVNTGELFF. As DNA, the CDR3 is TGTGCCAGCAGCTCGGGACAGGTGAACACCGGGGAGCTGTTTTTT.

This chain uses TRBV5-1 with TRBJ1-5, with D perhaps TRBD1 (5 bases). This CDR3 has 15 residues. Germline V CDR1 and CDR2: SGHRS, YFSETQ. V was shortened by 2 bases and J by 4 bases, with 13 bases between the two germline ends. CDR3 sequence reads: CASSLQDPSNQPQHF. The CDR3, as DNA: TGCGCCAGCAGCTTACAGGACCCATCTAATCAGCCCCAGCATTTT.

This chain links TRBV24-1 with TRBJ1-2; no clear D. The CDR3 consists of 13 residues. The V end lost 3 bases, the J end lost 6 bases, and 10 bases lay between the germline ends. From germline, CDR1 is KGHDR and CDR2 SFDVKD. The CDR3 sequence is CATSDRERNGYTF. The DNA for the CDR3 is TGTGCCACCAGTGATCGGGAGAGGAATGGCTACACCTTC.

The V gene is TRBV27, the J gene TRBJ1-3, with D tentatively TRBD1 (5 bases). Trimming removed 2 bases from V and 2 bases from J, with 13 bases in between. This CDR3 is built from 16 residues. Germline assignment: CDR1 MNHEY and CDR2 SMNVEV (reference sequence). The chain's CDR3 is CASSLSRGTAGNTIYF. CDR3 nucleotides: TGTGCCAGCAGTTTAAGTAGGGGTACTGCTGGAAACACCATATATTTT.

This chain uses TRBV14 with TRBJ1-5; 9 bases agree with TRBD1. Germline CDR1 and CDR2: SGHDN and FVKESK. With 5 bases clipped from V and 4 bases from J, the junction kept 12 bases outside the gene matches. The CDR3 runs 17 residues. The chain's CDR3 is CASSDTYWTGANQPQHF. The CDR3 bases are TGTGCCAGCAGCGACACATACTGGACAGGGGCTAATCAGCCCCAGCATTTT.

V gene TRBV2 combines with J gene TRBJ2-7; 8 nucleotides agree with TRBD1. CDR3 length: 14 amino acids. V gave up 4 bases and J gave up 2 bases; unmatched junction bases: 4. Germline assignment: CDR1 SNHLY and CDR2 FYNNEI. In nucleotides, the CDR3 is TGTGCCAGCAGTGGACAGGGGACCCCCTACGAGCAGTACTTC. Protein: CASSGQGTPYEQYF.

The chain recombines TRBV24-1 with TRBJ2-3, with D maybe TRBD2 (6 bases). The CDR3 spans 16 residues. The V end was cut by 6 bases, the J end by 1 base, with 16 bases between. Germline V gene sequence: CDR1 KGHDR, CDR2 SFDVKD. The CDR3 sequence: CATSRDAGGRTDTQYF. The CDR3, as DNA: TGTGCCACCAGTCGTGACGCCGGGGGACGCACAGATACGCAGTATTTT.

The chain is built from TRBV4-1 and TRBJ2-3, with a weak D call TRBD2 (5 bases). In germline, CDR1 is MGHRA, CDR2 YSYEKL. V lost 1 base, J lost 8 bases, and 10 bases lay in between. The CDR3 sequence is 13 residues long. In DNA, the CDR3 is TGCGCCAGCAGCCAAGGTCCCGAGGGTACGCAGTATTTT. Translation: CASSQGPEGTQYF.

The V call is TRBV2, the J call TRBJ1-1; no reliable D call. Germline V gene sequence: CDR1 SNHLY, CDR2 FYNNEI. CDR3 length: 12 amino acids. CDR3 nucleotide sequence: TGTGCTCTCCACGGAGTGAACACTGAAGCTTTCTTT. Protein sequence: CALHGVNTEAFF. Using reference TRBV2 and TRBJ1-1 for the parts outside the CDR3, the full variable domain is EPEVTQTPSHQVTQMGQEVILRCVPISNHLYFYWYRQILGQKVEFLVSFYNNEISEKSEIFDDQFSVERPDGSNFTLKIRSTKLEDSAMYFCALHGVNTEAFFGQGTRLTVV.

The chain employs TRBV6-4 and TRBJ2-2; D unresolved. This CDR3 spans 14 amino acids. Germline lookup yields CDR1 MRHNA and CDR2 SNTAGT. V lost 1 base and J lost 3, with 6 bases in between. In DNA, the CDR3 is TGTGCCAGCAGTGACTATGGAGACACCGGGGAGCTGTTTTTT. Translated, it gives CASSDYGDTGELFF.

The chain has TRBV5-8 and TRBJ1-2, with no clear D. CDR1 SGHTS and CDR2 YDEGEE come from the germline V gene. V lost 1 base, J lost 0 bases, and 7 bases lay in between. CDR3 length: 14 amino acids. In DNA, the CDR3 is TGTGCCAGCAGCTTGTCGTTTTCTAACTATGGCTACACCTTC. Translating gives CASSLSFSNYGYTF.

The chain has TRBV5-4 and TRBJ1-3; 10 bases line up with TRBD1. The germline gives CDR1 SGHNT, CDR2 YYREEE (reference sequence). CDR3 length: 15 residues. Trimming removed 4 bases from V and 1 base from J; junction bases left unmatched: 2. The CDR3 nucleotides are TGTGCCAGCAGCCGGGACAGGGGTTCTGGAAACACCATATATTTT. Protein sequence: CASSRDRGSGNTIYF.

CDR3 nucleotide sequence: TGTGCCAGCAGCTTACTGGGACAGGGAACCCAAGAGACCCAGTACTTC. It codes for CASSLLGQGTQETQYF. The chain joins TRBV7-9 to TRBJ2-5; 9 bases line up with TRBD1. CDR1 is SEHNR, CDR2 FQNEAQ, per germline (reference sequence). The trim removed 2 bases at V and 1 base at J, leaving 5 bases unmatched. CDR3 length: 16 amino acids.